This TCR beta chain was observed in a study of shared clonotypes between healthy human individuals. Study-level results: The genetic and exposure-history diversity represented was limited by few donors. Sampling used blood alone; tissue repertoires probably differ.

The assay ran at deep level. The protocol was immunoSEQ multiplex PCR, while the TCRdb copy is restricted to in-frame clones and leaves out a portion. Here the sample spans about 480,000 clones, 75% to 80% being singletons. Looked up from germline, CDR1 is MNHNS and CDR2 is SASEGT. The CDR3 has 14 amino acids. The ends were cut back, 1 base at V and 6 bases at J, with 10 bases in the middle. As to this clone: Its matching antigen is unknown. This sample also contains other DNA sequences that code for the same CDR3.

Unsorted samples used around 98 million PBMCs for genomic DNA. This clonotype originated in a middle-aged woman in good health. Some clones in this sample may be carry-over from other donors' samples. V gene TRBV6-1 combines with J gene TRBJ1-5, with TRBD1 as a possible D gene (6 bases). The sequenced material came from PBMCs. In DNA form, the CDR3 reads TGTGCCAGCAGTGAAGGTAGAGGGGGTCAGCCCCAGCATTTT. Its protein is CASSEGRGGQPQHF.